This T cell receptor (beta chain) was profiled in a study of graft-versus-host responses after intestinal transplantation. Study-wide context: Multivisceral, liver-intestinal, or isolated intestinal transplants were given to recipients. Study-wide findings and caveats: Among circulating GvH clones, peak levels were associated with early post-transplant declines in HvG clones.

The researchers put around 200,000 CFSE-labeled responder cells into plates with around 200,000 irradiated, violet-dye-labeled stimulator cells. The CDR3 runs to 16 residues. The ends lost 9 bases at V and 7 bases at J; junction bases unmatched: 13. Germline V gene data show CDR1 as SGHTA and CDR2 as FQGNSA. Details on this clone: Other DNA sequences in the sample encode the same CDR3.

The assay was immunoSEQ multiplex PCR, and TCRdb's table has in-frame clones only and misses some. The sample shows tens of thousands of clones, about 45% of them seen only once. Sequenced material: alloreactive CD8+ T cells from a mixed lymphocyte reaction culture, taken before transplantation. The subset here: CFSE-low proliferating T cells sorted from approximately 6-day pre-transplant mixed lymphocyte reaction (GvH or HvG direction). This sequence was found in a human patient who was an organ donor for intestinal transplantation. The chain uses TRBV7-2 and TRBJ2-1, with TRBD2 matching 12 bases. In nucleotides, the CDR3 is TGTGCCAGTAGCCTCGAAGGACTAGCGGGATGGAATGAGCAGTTCTTC. Translating gives CASSLEGLAGWNEQFF.